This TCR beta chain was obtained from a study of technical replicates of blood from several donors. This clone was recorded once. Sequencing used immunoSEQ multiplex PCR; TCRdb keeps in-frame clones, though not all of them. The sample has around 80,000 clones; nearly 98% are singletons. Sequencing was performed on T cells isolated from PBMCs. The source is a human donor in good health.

This CDR3 reads CASPDSTGELFF. As DNA, the CDR3 is TGTGCCAGCCCGGACAGCACCGGGGAGCTGTTTTTT. V gene TRBV28 combines with J gene TRBJ2-2; D is perhaps TRBD1 (6 bases). Germline CDR1 is MDHEN and CDR2 is SYDVKM. Deletions cut 8 bases from V and 4 bases from J, with 8 bases between. The CDR3 runs to 12 residues. Looking up the rest from reference TRBV28 and TRBJ2-2 gives the full variable domain: DVKVTQSSRYLVKRTGEKVFLECVQDMDHENMFWYRQDPGLGLRLIYFSYDVKMKEKGDIPEGYSVSREKKERFSLILESASTNQTSMYLCASPDSTGELFFGEGSRLTVL.